The 25 T cell receptor beta chains below all came from one sample that was sequenced in a study of regulatory T cells in long-lasting Graves disease. CDR3 regions were amplified by Arm-PCR using iRepertoire HTBI primers to build TCR beta libraries. TCRdb reprocessed the multiplex PCR reads with MiXCR, giving one entry per CDR3 protein. This sample has 200,000 to 300,000 distinct CDR3 sequences, with about 19% found just once. Indicated time point: newly diagnosed GD, antithyroid drugs for less than 3 months. After RNA was extracted from PBMCs, the TCR library was made from it. The specimen comprised peripheral blood mononuclear cells (PBMCs), sampled at new diagnosis, from a patient treated with antithyroid drugs. These receptors all stem from a female donor with Graves disease.

This clonotype was recorded at least ten times. The genes are TRBV11-2 and TRBJ1-2, with 9 bases lining up with TRBD1. With 6 bases clipped from V and 2 bases from J, the junction kept 7 bases outside the gene matches. The CDR3 is 15 residues long. The germline gives CDR1 SGHAT, CDR2 FQNNGV. Written as DNA, the CDR3 is TGTGCCAGCAGTCCAACCGGGACAGGGAACTATGGCTACACCTTC. Residues: CASSPTGTGNYGYTF.

This clonotype was found many times. The chain uses TRBV5-6 and TRBJ2-1; 10 bases line up with TRBD2. This CDR3 has 15 amino acids. Germline CDR1 and CDR2: SGHDT and YYEEEE. V gave up 6 bases and J gave up 4 bases; unmatched junction bases: 7. The CDR3 DNA is TGTGCCAGCACACCCGGGACTAGCGTTTACAATGAGCAGTTCTTC. Protein product: CASTPGTSVYNEQFF.

This clonotype was found many times. The CDR3, as DNA: TGTGCCAGCAGCGTAGCGCTCACGGGAGGGGAGACCCAGTACTTC. It yields the protein CASSVALTGGETQYF. The rearrangement links TRBV9 to TRBJ2-5, with 8 bases fitting TRBD2. The CDR3 is 15 amino acids. V trimming: 0 bases; J trimming: 5 bases; junction bases outside the gene matches: 6. Germline CDR1 and CDR2: SGDLS and YYNGEE.

A word on this clonotype: A read error likely explains this, since a far larger clone differs by one base. This chain links TRBV11-2 with TRBJ2-7; the match to TRBD2 covers 12 bases. CDR3 length: 15 residues. The V gene's germline CDR1 is SGHAT and CDR2 FQNNGV. After removal of 2 bases from V and 7 bases from J, the junction contained 6 bases not matched to a gene. In DNA, the CDR3 is TGTGCCAGCAGCTTACTAGCGGGGGGGCTTGATGAGCAGTACTTC. This gives the protein CASSLLAGGLDEQYF.

About this clonotype: Just one base apart from a much larger clone, this may be a read error. Since the CDR3 does not end with the conserved phenylalanine or tryptophan, this likely comes from a read error. The chain recombines TRBV2 with TRBJ2-5, with D tentatively TRBD2 (6 bases). The ends were cut back, 5 bases at V and 2 bases at J, with 18 bases in the middle. Germline loops: CDR1 SNHLY, CDR2 FYNNEI. The CDR3 covers 16 residues. The CDR3 nucleotides read TGTGCCAGCAGTCCCTTCCGGGGACTTCGGCAAGAGACCCAGTACTCC. Its protein is CASSPFRGLRQETQYS.

Comment on this clonotype: A far larger clone differs by one base, so this is likely a read error. The chain uses TRBV12-3 or TRBV12-4 and TRBJ2-1, with D perhaps matching TRBD1 (6 bases). The V end lost 7 bases, the J end lost 10 bases, and 14 bases lay between the germline ends. The CDR3 sequence is 12 residues long. The CDR3 is CASKGVSYEQFF. For the CDR3, the DNA is TGTGCCAGCAAGGGGGTCTCCTACGAGCAGTTCTTC.

This clonotype was seen repeatedly, ten times or more. The chain combines TRBV18 with TRBJ2-6; D unclear. Germline CDR1 KGHSH, CDR2 LQKENI. Trimming removed 3 bases from V and 0 bases from J, with 15 bases in between. The CDR3 covers 18 residues. CDR3 bases: TGTGCCAGCTCACCCCAACACCCGGAAAGCTCTGGGGCCAACGTCCTGACTTTC. Protein: CASSPQHPESSGANVLTF.

The chain is built from TRBV11-2 and TRBJ2-5, with D tentatively TRBD1 (6 bases). CDR3 size: 16 residues. Germline CDR1 SGHAT, CDR2 FQNNGV. Trimming pared 1 base from V and 5 bases from J, leaving 17 bases between. The CDR3 DNA reads TGTGCCAGCAGCTTAGCTCGGGCCGAAAGGGGGGAGACCCAGTACTTC. Translation gives CASSLARAERGETQYF.

This clonotype was seen many times. J is TRBJ2-3 and V is TRBV9, with D tentatively TRBD2 (5 bases). Per the germline V gene, CDR1 is SGDLS and CDR2 is YYNGEE. The CDR3 spans 16 residues. Deletions cut 0 bases from V and 3 bases from J, with 14 bases between. The CDR3 DNA is TGTGCCAGCAGCGTAGGAGGACCCCGCGGGACAGATACGCAGTATTTT. It translates to CASSVGGPRGTDTQYF. Full variable domain (missing parts from reference TRBV9 and TRBJ2-3): DSGVTQTPKHLITATGQRVTLRCSPRSGDLSVYWYQQSLDQGLQFLIQYYNGEERAKGNILERFSAQQFPDLHSELNLSSLELGDSALYFCASSVGGPRGTDTQYFGPGTRLTVL.

As for this clonotype: One base away lies a much larger clone, so this may be a sequencing read error. The chain has TRBV7-2 and TRBJ2-1; no clear D. CDR1 and CDR2 (germline): SGHTA, FQGNSA. The CDR3 runs to 16 residues. The CDR3 DNA sequence: TGTGCCAGCAGTTCTGGTAGGAGTTGGTCCTGCAATGAGCAGTTCTTC. It encodes CASSSGRSWSCNEQFF.

This clonotype was counted between two and nine times. V is TRBV5-6 and J is TRBJ2-7; D gene unclear. This CDR3 comprises 11 residues. The germline V gene has CDR1 SGHDT and CDR2 YYEEEE. V shed 2 bases and J shed 6 bases, with 6 bases lying between them. CDR3 in DNA: TGTGCCAGCAGCTTTAACTCCGAGCAGTACTTC. Protein sequence: CASSFNSEQYF. The full variable domain, rest sourced from reference TRBV5-6 and TRBJ2-7, is DAGVTQSPTHLIKTRGQQVTLRCSPKSGHDTVSWYQQALGQGPQFIFQYYEEEERQRGNFPDRFSGHQFPNYSSELNVNALLLGDSALYLCASSFNSEQYFGPGTRLTVT.

This clonotype was observed at least ten times. The chain joins TRBV6-1 to TRBJ1-2; a weak D match, TRBD1 (5 bases). CDR3 length: 13 amino acids. CDR1 MNHNS and CDR2 SASEGT come from the germline V gene. Deletions cut 6 bases from V and 6 bases from J, with 14 bases between. The CDR3 DNA reads TGTGCCAGCAGCCGGGGCCCCGAGGATGGCTACACCTTC. Encoded protein: CASSRGPEDGYTF.

This clonotype showed up many times. V gene TRBV7-2 combines with J gene TRBJ2-1; 10 bases match TRBD2. The CDR3 is made up of 18 amino acids. Germline CDR1 and CDR2: SGHTA and FQGNSA. Trimming at V came to 0 bases and at J to 7 bases, leaving 12 bases not matched to a gene. In DNA form, the CDR3 reads TGTGCCAGCAGCTTAGCCGCGGGGAGTAGCGGGAGGCGGAATGAGCAGTTCTTC. This translates into CASSLAAGSSGRRNEQFF.

This clonotype was seen many times. The V and J genes are TRBV6-1 and TRBJ2-7; D is possibly TRBD1 (6 bases). The CDR3 runs 15 residues. Germline values: CDR1 MNHNS, CDR2 SASEGT. The V end was cut by 6 bases, the J end by 3 bases, with 18 bases between. The CDR3 is CASRLLEQGFYEQYF. DNA of the CDR3: TGTGCCAGCAGGCTACTTGAACAGGGTTTCTACGAGCAGTACTTC.

The chain links TRBV11-3 to TRBJ2-3; tentatively, D is TRBD2 (5 bases). There are 16 residues in the CDR3. Trimming removed 5 bases at V and 0 bases at J, with 15 bases between. The V gene's germline CDR1 is SGHNT and CDR2 YENEEA. The CDR3 reads CASSHPGIASTDTQYF. CDR3 nucleotide sequence: TGTGCCAGCAGCCACCCCGGGATTGCTAGCACAGATACGCAGTATTTT.

This clonotype was counted many times. This chain connects TRBV20-1 to TRBJ1-2; 7 bases agree with TRBD1. J gave up 0 bases and V 7 bases, and 5 bases lay outside the gene matches. The CDR3 has 13 residues. Germline CDR1 DFQATT, CDR2 SNEGSKA (reference sequence). The CDR3 spells CSVPDRTNYGYTF. The DNA for the CDR3 is TGCAGTGTCCCGGACAGGACTAACTATGGCTACACCTTC.

Note on this clonotype: Possible read error: a much larger clone is one base away. CDR3 nucleotides: TGCGCCAGCAGCTCGACGGTCATGAACGCTGAAGCTTTCTTT. Translated: CASSSTVMNAEAFF. This rearrangement joins TRBV5-1 to TRBJ1-1; D is ambiguous. The germline V gene encodes CDR1 SGHRS and CDR2 YFSETQ. The CDR3 covers 14 residues.

There are many counts of this clonotype. The chain couples TRBV6-1 to TRBJ2-3; no clear D. With 6 bases removed from V and 2 bases from J, the gap between germline ends came to 18 bases. Germline V gives CDR1 MNHNS, CDR2 SASEGT. The CDR3 spans 16 residues. The CDR3 nucleotides are TGTGCCAGCAGAATGTTCGCGAACCGAGACACAGATACGCAGTATTTT. Its protein product is CASRMFANRDTDTQYF.

Remarks on this clonotype: It may be a read error: a sequence one base away is much more abundant. Because the CDR3 is missing its conserved closing phenylalanine or tryptophan, this is likely a read error. The V and J genes are TRBV10-3 and TRBJ2-3; 7 bases are shared with TRBD2. Per the germline V gene, CDR1 is ENHRY and CDR2 is SYGVKD. This CDR3 is 17 amino acids long. CDR3: CASSYPRGRLYTDTQYL. In nucleotides, the CDR3 is TGTGCCAGCAGTTATCCCCGCGGGAGACTCTACACAGATACGCAGTATCTT.

This clonotype occurred many times. CDR3 residues: CASSQLLTVPEQFF. In DNA, the CDR3 is TGTGCCAGCAGCCAGCTCCTCACGGTCCCTGAGCAGTTCTTC. This sequence joins TRBV7-9 and TRBJ2-1; D not certain. V was clipped by 5 bases and J by 9 bases, with 17 bases between them. CDR1 SEHNR and CDR2 FQNEAQ come from the germline V gene (reference sequence). The CDR3 covers 14 residues.

This clonotype came up many times. This rearrangement joins TRBV4-3 to TRBJ1-5; 8 bases agree with TRBD1. Germline CDR1 is LGHNA and CDR2 is YSLEER. CDR3 size: 15 residues. V lost 4 bases and J lost 6; bases outside the gene matches: 8. The CDR3 sequence: CASSPRTGHIQPQHF. CDR3 DNA sequence: TGCGCCAGCAGCCCCAGGACAGGGCATATTCAGCCCCAGCATTTT.

This clonotype was recorded many times. The rearrangement uses TRBV28 and TRBJ2-7; weak D call: TRBD1 (6 bases). Germline lookup yields CDR1 MDHEN and CDR2 SYDVKM. The CDR3 is 13 residues long. The V end lost 6 bases, the J end lost 3 bases, and 12 bases lay between the germline ends. The CDR3 DNA reads as TGTGCCAGCAGACCTGGACAGCTCTACGAGCAGTACTTC. It is translated as CASRPGQLYEQYF.

This clonotype showed up many times. J is TRBJ1-2 and V is TRBV5-6; tentative D call: TRBD1 (6 bases). The germline V gene encodes CDR1 SGHDT and CDR2 YYEEEE. Trimming shortened V by 0 bases and J by 7 bases, and 16 bases separated the two germline ends. The CDR3 is made up of 15 amino acids. The CDR3 sequence is CASSLERIGGSGYTF. In DNA form, the CDR3 reads TGTGCCAGCAGCTTGGAGAGGATAGGGGGTTCTGGCTACACCTTC.

A remark on this clonotype: An end of the junction does not agree with germline; a read error may underlie this. V gene TRBV13 combines with J gene TRBJ1-2; D is perhaps TRBD1 (6 bases). From germline, CDR1 is PRHDT and CDR2 FYEKMQ (reference sequence). This CDR3 contains 17 residues. CDR3 in DNA: TGTGCCAGCAGCGTAGGGGGTGTGGGAGCCGCCGAGTTAGGCTACACCTTC. It specifies CASSVGGVGAAELGYTF.

This clonotype occurred many times. The chain combines TRBV7-3 with TRBJ2-2; the match to TRBD1 covers 9 bases. The CDR3 consists of 19 residues. From germline, CDR1 is SGHTA and CDR2 FQGTGA. V shed 1 base, J shed 3 bases, and the junction held 12 bases outside the gene matches. CDR3 amino acids: CASSLRTGVHPRDTGELFF. Here the CDR3 DNA reads TGTGCCAGCAGCTTAAGGACAGGGGTCCACCCGCGGGACACCGGGGAGCTGTTTTTT.